This T cell receptor beta chain was sequenced during a study of beta chain features in type 1 diabetes. Study-level findings and limits: In all four CD4+ subsets, TCRB CDR3 length was significantly, moderately reduced in type 1 diabetes. PCR may have favored shorter templates equally in patients and controls. Relative to healthy donors, patients appeared to have naive, central memory and Treg TCRB repertoires that were more similar. Whether TCRB rearrangement is influenced by HLA type was left unresolved in this analysis.

As to this clone: The antigen remains undetermined. The junction shows a germline mismatch at one end, possibly a read error.

Purity exceeding 95% was reached by all sorted populations. As every portion of the isolated RNA was reverse transcribed, the sequencing read expressed TCRB transcripts. Produced via immunoSEQ multiplex PCR; TCRdb's table is partial and in-frame only. Among some 660,000 clones listed, over 13% were seen once. This TCR derives from a man between 18 and 35 years old with type 1 diabetes. The sample taken for sequencing was naive CD4+ T cells from blood.

The CDR3 bases are TGTGCCAGCAGCATCCGGGACAGCACGGGTAGCTTC. Translation gives CASSIRDSTGSF. This chain links TRBV5-6 with TRBJ2-7; TRBD1 matches at 7 bases. The CDR3 runs to 12 residues. In germline, CDR1 is SGHDT, CDR2 YYEEEE.